Included here is one T cell receptor (beta chain) sequence, with context. The antigen remains unidentified. The data originate from a study of cytomegalovirus exposure and HLA in healthy donors. General observations from the study: Common viral pathogens (according to a later analysis) appeared linked to several of the most significant clusters. Excluded were some V segments that proved indistinguishable, including TRBV6-2 and TRBV6-3.

Primers included in the PCR were 60 Vbeta and 13 Jbeta primers. The method was immunoSEQ multiplex PCR; TCRdb's version includes in-frame clones alone and lacks a portion of them. The sample yields under 200,000 clones, 60% to 80% seen once. Trimming cost V 0 bases and J 2 bases, with 11 bases left between them. Per the germline V gene, CDR1 is SGHRS and CDR2 is YFSETQ. The CDR3 is 15 residues long. This clonotype originated in a woman aged 25 to 39 in good health and CMV-seronegative. The genes are TRBV5-1 and TRBJ1-2, with D uncertain. Sequenced material: PBMCs. The CDR3 region has the DNA TGCGCCAGCAGCTTGGGCAGTCATAAGAACTATGGCTACACCTTC. Protein sequence: CASSLGSHKNYGYTF. Based on the CDR3 plus reference TRBV5-1 and TRBJ1-2, the full variable domain is KAGVTQTPRYLIKTRGQQVTLSCSPISGHRSVSWYQQTPGQGLQFLFEYFSETQRNKGNFPGRFSGRQFSNSRSEMNVSTLELGDSALYLCASSLGSHKNYGYTFGSGTRLTVV.